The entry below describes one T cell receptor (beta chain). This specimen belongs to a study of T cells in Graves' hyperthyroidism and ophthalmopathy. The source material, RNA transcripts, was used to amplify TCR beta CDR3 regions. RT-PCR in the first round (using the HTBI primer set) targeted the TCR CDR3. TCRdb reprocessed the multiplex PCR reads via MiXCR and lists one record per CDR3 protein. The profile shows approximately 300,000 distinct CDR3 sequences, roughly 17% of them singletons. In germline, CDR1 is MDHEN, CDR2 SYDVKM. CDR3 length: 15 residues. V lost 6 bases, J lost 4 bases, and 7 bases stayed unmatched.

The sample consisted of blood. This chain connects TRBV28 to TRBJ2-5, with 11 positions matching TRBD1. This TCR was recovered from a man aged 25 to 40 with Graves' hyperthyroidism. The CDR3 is CASSQGQGVGETQYF. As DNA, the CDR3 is TGTGCCAGCAGCCAGGGACAGGGGGTTGGAGAGACCCAGTACTTC.